The 31 T cell receptor beta chains below all came from one sample that was sequenced in a study of blood T cell repertoires in COVID-19. Assay: immunoSEQ multiplex PCR; the TCRdb copy retains only in-frame clones and omits some. The data contain under 450,000 clones, around 89% of them singletons. Source material: peripheral blood. The receptors were gathered from a woman aged 40 to 55 with COVID-19, enrolled during active disease.

The rearrangement links TRBV5-1 to TRBJ1-1, with 7 bases identical to TRBD1. Germline trimming cut 4 bases from V and 1 base from J; bases unmatched to any gene: 10. This CDR3 contains 16 residues. Looked up from germline, CDR1 is SGHRS and CDR2 is YFSETQ. The CDR3 nucleotides read TGCGCCAGCAGCACTGGAGGGGGCGCTGGGAACACTGAAGCTTTCTTT. Translation: CASSTGGGAGNTEAFF.

This chain connects TRBV27 to TRBJ1-2, with TRBD1 identical over 7 bases. V shed 2 bases, J shed 8 bases, and the junction held 11 bases outside the gene matches. The CDR3 sequence is 15 residues long. Germline V gene sequence: CDR1 MNHEY, CDR2 SMNVEV (reference sequence). CDR3 protein: CASSLLGQRLHGYTF. The CDR3, as DNA: TGTGCCAGCAGTTTACTGGGACAGAGGCTTCACGGCTACACCTTC.

The gene calls are TRBV27 and TRBJ1-1, with D perhaps TRBD1 (5 bases). Germline V CDR1 and CDR2: MNHEY, SMNVEV (reference sequence). The V gene lost 7 bases and the J gene lost 5 bases, with 20 bases spanning the gap. The CDR3 runs 15 residues. The DNA of the CDR3 is TGTGCCAGCAAGACAACAGGCCGCGGTGGGACTGAAGCTTTCTTT. Translating gives CASKTTGRGGTEAFF.

Only one count was recorded for this clone. The J gene is TRBJ2-1, the V gene TRBV2; 10 positions agree with TRBD2. Trimming cost V 4 bases and J 15 bases; bases outside gene matches: 15. Germline lookup yields CDR1 SNHLY and CDR2 FYNNEI. CDR3 length: 15 residues. Written as DNA, the CDR3 is TGTGCCAGCAGTGGTTGGGAAAGAGCGGGAGGGCCCCGGTTCTTC. It encodes CASSGWERAGGPRFF. The full variable domain, with the rest looked up from reference TRBV2 and TRBJ2-1, is EPEVTQTPSHQVTQMGQEVILRCVPISNHLYFYWYRQILGQKVEFLVSFYNNEISEKSEIFDDQFSVERPDGSNFTLKIRSTKLEDSAMYFCASSGWERAGGPRFFGPGTRLTVL.

The chain recombines TRBV2 with TRBJ1-2; 10 bases line up with TRBD1. Looked up from germline, CDR1 is SNHLY and CDR2 is FYNNEI. The V and J ends lost 5 bases and 6 bases, in that order; junction bases with no gene match: 12. The CDR3 runs to 16 residues. The DNA of the CDR3 is TGTGCCAGCAGTTACAGCGGGGACAGGGGATCGGATGGCTACACCTTC. This codes for CASSYSGDRGSDGYTF.

The rearrangement uses TRBV28 and TRBJ1-4; D unclear. Germline-derived CDR1 and CDR2 are MDHEN and SYDVKM. The CDR3 runs to 13 residues. With 8 bases removed from V and 8 bases from J, the gap between germline ends came to 15 bases. CDR3 in DNA: TGTGCCAGCTTTCAACTGCAAGAAGAAAAACTGTTTTTT. Translation gives CASFQLQEEKLFF.

This sequence joins TRBV24-1 and TRBJ1-5; no clear D gene. Trimming removed 5 bases from V and 3 bases from J, with 10 bases in between. Germline loops: CDR1 KGHDR, CDR2 SFDVKD. The CDR3 is made up of 14 amino acids. DNA of the CDR3: TGTGCCACCAGTGGAGCCGGGTTCAATCAGCCCCAGCATTTT. The encoded protein is CATSGAGFNQPQHF.

This clone showed up just once. The V call is TRBV27, the J call TRBJ2-5; TRBD2 might be the D (6 bases). The CDR3 is 12 residues long. V lost 8 bases and J lost 4, with 11 bases in between. CDR1 is MNHEY, CDR2 SMNVEV, per germline (reference sequence). CDR3 DNA: TGTGCCAGCTGGGACTGGATAGAGACCCAGTACTTC. Its protein product is CASWDWIETQYF.

The chain carries TRBV6-2 or TRBV6-3 and TRBJ2-7, with TRBD1 matching over 9 bases. This CDR3 spans 14 amino acids. After removal of 5 bases from V and 3 bases from J, the junction contained 5 bases not matched to a gene. Germline CDR1 and CDR2: MNHEY and SVGEGT. The CDR3 region is CASSPGTGSYEQYF. The CDR3 DNA reads TGTGCCAGCAGTCCCGGGACAGGGAGCTACGAGCAGTACTTC.

DNA for the CDR3: TGTGCCAGCAGCCAAACAGGGGGCGTGGGTAATCAGCCCCAGCATTTT. The encoded protein is CASSQTGGVGNQPQHF. The J gene is TRBJ1-5, the V gene TRBV6-2 or TRBV6-3; 9 bases are shared with TRBD1. Germline assignment: CDR1 MNHEY and CDR2 SVGEGT. CDR3 size: 16 residues. V was pared by 6 bases and J by 4 bases, with 10 bases of the junction left unmatched.

V and J are TRBV30 and TRBJ2-3; D not certain. CDR1 and CDR2 from the germline V gene are GTSNPN and SVGIG (reference sequence). The CDR3 has 11 residues. V lost 4 bases and J 4 bases, leaving 6 bases between the germline ends. CDR3 sequence: CAWTAADTQYF. The CDR3 DNA is TGTGCCTGGACTGCGGCAGATACGCAGTATTTT.

This chain uses TRBV15 with TRBJ1-2, with D uncertain. CDR3 length: 13 residues. Between the trimmed V and J ends, which lost 3 bases and 7 bases, there was a span of 12 bases. Germline values: CDR1 LNHNV, CDR2 YYDKDF (reference sequence). CDR3 nucleotide sequence: TGTGCCACCAGCAGCGGATCCCAGGCTGGCTACACCTTC. The encoded protein is CATSSGSQAGYTF.

This chain links TRBV6-5 with TRBJ2-7, with TRBD1 identical over 11 bases. The CDR3 has 14 amino acids. Germline assignment: CDR1 MNHEY and CDR2 SVGAGI. The J segment lost 5 bases and the V segment lost 6 bases, leaving 6 bases of the junction unmatched. CDR3 sequence (DNA): TGTGCCAGCAGGACGGACAGGGGGCTCCACGAGCAGTACTTC. This codes for CASRTDRGLHEQYF.

The rearrangement joins TRBV5-6 to TRBJ1-3; no clear D gene. Germline V gene data show CDR1 as SGHDT and CDR2 as YYEEEE. The V end was cut by 3 bases, the J end by 0 bases, with 7 bases between. The CDR3 sequence is 14 residues long. This CDR3 is CASSSDFSGNTIYF. The CDR3 bases are TGTGCCAGCAGCTCCGACTTCTCTGGAAACACCATATATTTT.

The chain combines TRBV7-2 with TRBJ1-4; possible D gene TRBD1, 5 bases. This CDR3 region has 14 residues. The V gene lost 5 bases and the J gene lost 6 bases, with 13 bases spanning the gap. The germline V gene has CDR1 SGHTA and CDR2 FQGNSA. CDR3 loop: CASSPEGGDEKLFF. The CDR3 coding sequence is TGTGCCAGCAGCCCGGAGGGAGGGGATGAAAAACTGTTTTTT.

V is TRBV28 and J is TRBJ1-2, with 7 bases matching TRBD1. Germline lookup yields CDR1 MDHEN and CDR2 SYDVKM. The CDR3 is made up of 13 amino acids. J lost 7 bases, V lost 2 bases, and 4 bases had no gene match. DNA of the CDR3: TGTGCCAGCAGTTTAGAGGGGGCGGGTGGCTACACCTTC. Translated: CASSLEGAGGYTF.

V usage is TRBV19 and J usage is TRBJ1-3; D remains ambiguous. The CDR3 covers 13 residues. Trimming pared 10 bases from V and 0 bases from J, leaving 10 bases between. The germline gives CDR1 LNHDA, CDR2 SQIVND (reference sequence). The CDR3 region is CATRRDSGNTIYF. The CDR3 DNA is TGTGCCACCCGCCGGGACTCTGGAAACACCATATATTTT.

The rearrangement links TRBV29-1 to TRBJ1-2, with D maybe TRBD1 (6 bases). This CDR3 spans 13 amino acids. V dropped 4 bases and J dropped 2 bases, with 11 bases sitting between them. CDR1 and CDR2 from the germline V gene are SQVTM and ANQGSEA. The CDR3 region is CSVAGGANYGYTF. In DNA, the CDR3 is TGCAGCGTTGCTGGGGGCGCGAACTATGGCTACACCTTC.

This chain connects TRBV6-4 to TRBJ2-6, with TRBD1 matching 11 bases. V gave up 2 bases and J gave up 0 bases; unmatched junction bases: 0. The V gene's germline CDR1 is MRHNA and CDR2 SNTAGT. The CDR3 sequence is 17 residues long. The CDR3: CASSDGTGGSGANVLTF. The CDR3 coding sequence is TGTGCCAGCAGTGACGGGACAGGGGGCTCTGGGGCCAACGTCCTGACTTTC.

This sequence joins TRBV5-5 and TRBJ1-2; the match to TRBD1 covers 10 bases. CDR1 and CDR2 (germline): SGHKS, YYEKEE (reference sequence). Unmatched junction bases numbered 6, after V lost 4 bases and J lost 6 bases. The CDR3 has 14 amino acids. CDR3 in amino acids: CASSPTGGAHGYTF. The CDR3 bases are TGTGCCAGCAGCCCGACAGGGGGCGCTCATGGCTACACCTTC.

The chain carries TRBV2 and TRBJ1-2; 8 nucleotides agree with TRBD1. V trimming: 6 bases; J trimming: 7 bases; junction bases outside the gene matches: 4. Germline values: CDR1 SNHLY, CDR2 FYNNEI. The CDR3 consists of 12 residues. The CDR3 reads CASSETGAGYTF. In nucleotides, the CDR3 is TGTGCCAGCAGCGAGACAGGGGCTGGCTACACCTTC.

The V and J genes are TRBV11-2 and TRBJ2-2; possible D gene TRBD1, 5 bases. Germline CDR1 SGHAT, CDR2 FQNNGV. V lost 4 bases and J 5 bases, leaving 20 bases between the germline ends. The CDR3 has 17 amino acids. CDR3 DNA sequence: TGTGCCAGCAGCTCGAGATCTCCCCCAGGGTGGACCGGGGAGCTGTTTTTT. This codes for CASSSRSPPGWTGELFF.

The gene calls are TRBV30 and TRBJ2-7; D might be TRBD2 (6 bases). The CDR3 runs to 13 residues. Trimming pared 5 bases from V and 0 bases from J, leaving 11 bases between. CDR1 is GTSNPN and CDR2 is SVGIG in the germline V gene (reference sequence). In DNA, the CDR3 is TGTGCCTGGTCACCGGGAGCCTCCTACGAGCAGTACTTC. It translates to CAWSPGASYEQYF. Complete variable domain (other parts from reference TRBV30 and TRBJ2-7): SQTIHQWPATLVQPVGSPLSLECTVEGTSNPNLYWYRQAAGRGLQLLFYSVGIGQISSEVPQNLSASRPQDRQFILSSKKLLLSDSGFYLCAWSPGASYEQYFGPGTRLTVT.

The table lists this clone with a count of one. The gene calls are TRBV27 and TRBJ1-1; D not resolved. The germline CDR1 and CDR2 sequences are MNHEY and SMNVEV (reference sequence). The CDR3 is 13 amino acids. The V end was cut by 6 bases, the J end by 0 bases, with 8 bases between. Here the CDR3 DNA reads TGTGCCAGCAGCCTATACGTGAACACTGAAGCTTTCTTT. It translates to CASSLYVNTEAFF.

This chain links TRBV2 with TRBJ1-2; 10 bases line up with TRBD1. The V and J ends lost 2 bases and 6 bases, in that order; junction bases with no gene match: 9. The CDR3 has 16 residues. Germline-derived CDR1 and CDR2 are SNHLY and FYNNEI. Here the CDR3 reads CASSELRTGGKNGYTF. The CDR3 DNA reads TGTGCCAGCAGTGAACTTCGGACAGGGGGGAAGAATGGCTACACCTTC.

V is TRBV5-8 and J is TRBJ1-6, with TRBD1 identical over 7 bases. In germline, CDR1 is SGHTS, CDR2 YDEGEE. The V and J ends lost 0 bases and 6 bases, in that order; junction bases with no gene match: 3. The CDR3 is 15 amino acids. CDR3 bases: TGTGCCAGCAGCTTGGGGACAGGAGGTAATTCACCCCTCCACTTT. It encodes CASSLGTGGNSPLHF.

The genes are TRBV28 and TRBJ1-2, with TRBD1 matching over 8 bases. Per the germline V gene, CDR1 is MDHEN and CDR2 is SYDVKM. The V and J ends lost 0 bases and 4 bases, in that order; junction bases with no gene match: 1. This CDR3 is built from 14 residues. As DNA, the CDR3 is TGTGCCAGCAGTTTATGGGGGACAGGCTATGGCTACACCTTC. Encoded protein: CASSLWGTGYGYTF.

This clone has only one observation. V gene TRBV27 combines with J gene TRBJ2-3, with 7 bases fitting TRBD2. The CDR3 has 15 amino acids. In germline, CDR1 is MNHEY, CDR2 SMNVEV (reference sequence). Germline trimming cut 2 bases from V and 3 bases from J; bases unmatched to any gene: 5. The CDR3 protein is CASSLDGEGTDTQYF. CDR3 in DNA: TGTGCCAGCAGTTTAGATGGGGAGGGTACAGATACGCAGTATTTT.

This chain uses TRBV7-3 with TRBJ1-6; 9 positions agree with TRBD1. The CDR3 length is 15 residues. Germline trimming cut 3 bases from V and 10 bases from J; bases unmatched to any gene: 7. Germline CDR1 is SGHTA and CDR2 is FQGTGA. In DNA form, the CDR3 reads TGTGCCAGCAGCTTGGTAACAGGGGGCTTGTCACCCCTCCACTTT. The encoded protein is CASSLVTGGLSPLHF.

The genes are TRBV5-1 and TRBJ1-4, with a possible D match to TRBD1 (6 bases). This CDR3 has 14 residues. CDR1 SGHRS and CDR2 YFSETQ come from the germline V gene. Trimming shortened V by 4 bases and J by 2 bases, and 9 bases separated the two germline ends. DNA of the CDR3: TGCGCCAGCAGCATCACAGGGACTAATGAAAAACTGTTTTTT. Translation gives CASSITGTNEKLFF.

The rearrangement links TRBV9 to TRBJ1-4; TRBD1 matches 10 bases. CDR1 and CDR2 from the germline V gene are SGDLS and YYNGEE. The CDR3 loop spans 17 amino acids. V trimming: 4 bases; J trimming: 2 bases; junction bases outside the gene matches: 8. CDR3 sequence: CASSPRGQGLTNEKLFF. DNA of the CDR3: TGTGCCAGCAGCCCCCGGGGACAGGGGTTGACTAATGAAAAACTGTTTTTT.